The 10 T cell receptor beta chains reported below all come from one sample, sequenced in a study of vaccination and CD4 T cells after COVID-19. These receptors' targets are unknown. The sample's treatment: approximately nine-day PBMC culture with coronavirus spike peptide pools or control peptides (ViraFEST assay). Researchers used the Oncomine TCR Beta short-read assay to sequence DNA from cultured CD4+ T cells. TCRdb independently ran MiXCR on the PCR reads; one entry per CDR3 protein. The top ten clones hold around 21% of a sample with several thousand distinct CDR3 sequences, about 80% of them seen once. Source material: CD4+ T cells from blood, cultured in vitro. The receptors derive from a human donor who had recovered from COVID-19.

The J gene is TRBJ2-3, the V gene TRBV19; D is unresolved. CDR3 length: 13 amino acids. The V end was cut by 6 bases, the J end by 0 bases, with 7 bases between. Germline V CDR1 and CDR2: LNHDA, SQIVND (reference sequence). DNA for the CDR3: TGTGCCAGTAGGCCACAGAGCACAGATACGCAGTATTTT. It is translated as CASRPQSTDTQYF.

This chain connects TRBV20-1 to TRBJ1-2; D is unresolved. CDR1 and CDR2 (germline): DFQATT, SNEGSKA (reference sequence). V lost 6 bases to trimming and J lost 4 bases, with 18 bases between them. This CDR3 is built from 14 residues. CDR3: CSAPLSQRFYGYTF. CDR3 in DNA: TGCAGTGCCCCCCTATCTCAGAGATTCTATGGCTACACCTTC.

This clonotype was seen a handful of times. V usage is TRBV29-1 and J usage is TRBJ1-1; D is ambiguous. The CDR3 extends over 11 amino acids. Trimming pared 7 bases from V and 1 base from J, leaving 7 bases between. Germline lookup yields CDR1 SQVTM and CDR2 ANQGSEA. The CDR3 DNA follows: TGCAGCGCCGCAGGGAACACTGAAGCTTTCTTT. This gives the protein CSAAGNTEAFF.

The chain joins TRBV6-2 or TRBV6-3 to TRBJ2-1; no reliable D call. The CDR3 has 12 residues. Germline V gives CDR1 MNHEY, CDR2 SVGEGT. The V end was cut by 10 bases, the J end by 6 bases, with 13 bases between. CDR3 loop: CATSYTPNEQFF. The CDR3 DNA follows: TGTGCCACCAGCTACACTCCCAATGAGCAGTTCTTC.

The sample holds a few counts of this clonotype. The rearrangement links TRBV29-1 to TRBJ1-2; D not resolved. The CDR3 has 12 residues. The V and J ends lost 3 bases and 0 bases respectively, with 5 bases between them. Looked up from germline, CDR1 is SQVTM and CDR2 is ANQGSEA. CDR3 sequence reads: CSVEGTNYGYTF. The CDR3 region has the DNA TGCAGCGTTGAGGGGACTAACTATGGCTACACCTTC.

The V call is TRBV7-3, the J call TRBJ1-1; 7 nucleotides match TRBD1. The CDR3 contains 14 residues. The germline CDR1 and CDR2 sequences are SGHTA and FQGTGA. Germline trimming cut 7 bases from V and 0 bases from J; bases unmatched to any gene: 5. Here the CDR3 DNA reads TGTGCCAGCACCCTCGGGACAGTGAACACTGAAGCTTTCTTT. The encoded protein is CASTLGTVNTEAFF.

The chain links TRBV6-5 to TRBJ1-2; 7 bases agree with TRBD1. Germline-derived CDR1 and CDR2 are MNHEY and SVGAGI. The CDR3 extends over 15 amino acids. Trimming removed 2 bases from V and 0 bases from J; junction bases left unmatched: 3. The CDR3 loop is CASSYLRGSNYGYTF. DNA for the CDR3: TGTGCCAGCAGTTACCTCAGGGGGTCTAACTATGGCTACACCTTC.

This clonotype showed up just once. The V gene is TRBV2, the J gene TRBJ2-1; TRBD2 matches at 9 bases. Germline V gives CDR1 SNHLY, CDR2 FYNNEI. The CDR3 contains 14 residues. V lost 6 bases and J lost 8; bases outside the gene matches: 8. The CDR3 nucleotides read TGTGCCAGCAGAATGCCCGGGACTAGCCATGAGCAGTTCTTC. It specifies CASRMPGTSHEQFF.

The genes are TRBV20-1 and TRBJ1-1, with TRBD1 identical over 8 bases. The V gene end was trimmed by 1 base and the J gene end by 7 bases; junction bases not matched to a gene: 11. CDR1 is DFQATT and CDR2 is SNEGSKA in the germline V gene (reference sequence). The CDR3 is made up of 15 amino acids. CDR3 in DNA: TGCAGTGCTAGAGCTCCAGGGGGCGGCCTTCATGAAGCTTTCTTT. This codes for CSARAPGGGLHEAFF.

Worth noting for this clonotype: The likely explanation is a read error, given a far larger clone one base away. This sequence joins TRBV7-2 and TRBJ1-1, with 10 positions matching TRBD1. The V segment lost 4 bases and the J segment 3 bases; nucleotides outside the gene matches: 11. The length of the CDR3 is 17 residues. Germline loops: CDR1 SGHTA, CDR2 FQGNSA. CDR3 DNA: TGTGCCAGCAGCTCGGGACAGGGGAGGGAGGTGTACACTGAAGCTTTCTTT. Protein: CASSSGQGREVYTEAFF.